This TCR beta chain appears in the sequencing data of a study of blood T cells in healthy people across ages. Looked up from germline, CDR1 is DFQATT and CDR2 is SNEGSKA (reference sequence). V gave up 0 bases and J gave up 3 bases, with 15 bases separating them. The CDR3 covers 15 residues. Whole-study results and caveats: Nothing was known about donor CMV status, and this possibly confounded expanded clonotype changes. There was a strong correlation between TCR beta diversity and naive T cell percentage.

The second PCR ran roughly 7 to 12 cycles with a sample-barcoded 5' primer and J-beta primers. Every sample gave at least 3 million paired-end reads containing CDR3. TCRdb itself ran the 5' RACE reads through MiXCR, one entry per CDR3 protein. There are about 1.5 million distinct CDR3 sequences in the sample; 35% to 45% occur only once, and 4% lies in the top ten. Worth noting for this clonotype: Its antigen is as yet unknown.

This clonotype was obtained from a woman under 30 in good health. V and J are TRBV20-1 and TRBJ2-7; D not certain. Sequenced: blood. The CDR3 sequence: CSARDLEGPDYEQYF. CDR3 bases: TGCAGTGCTAGAGACTTGGAAGGCCCTGACTACGAGCAGTACTTC.